The present T cell receptor beta chain was sequenced within a study of T cell responses to AZD1222 COVID-19 vaccine. Study results and caveats: Spike-specific TCR breadth and depth went up after people got two AZD1222 doses.

The germline V gene encodes CDR1 SGDLS and CDR2 YYNGEE. Germline trimming cut 3 bases from V and 0 bases from J; bases unmatched to any gene: 9. The CDR3 consists of 17 residues. A note on this clone: Its antigen is unidentified.

Generated by immunoSEQ multiplex PCR, the TCRdb table keeps only in-frame clones and is missing some. The sample has some 80,000 clones; more than 70% are singletons. The chain joins TRBV9 to TRBJ1-5; 7 nucleotides match TRBD1. The TCR sequence derives from an adult in good health. The sample consisted of peripheral blood, taken on day 0 of AZD1222 vaccination. In DNA form, the CDR3 reads TGTGCCAGCAGCGCGGGGGACAGTCTCAGTAGCAATCAGCCCCAGCATTTT. Amino acids: CASSAGDSLSSNQPQHF. Complete variable domain (other parts from reference TRBV9 and TRBJ1-5): DSGVTQTPKHLITATGQRVTLRCSPRSGDLSVYWYQQSLDQGLQFLIQYYNGEERAKGNILERFSAQQFPDLHSELNLSSLELGDSALYFCASSAGDSLSSNQPQHFGDGTRLSIL.